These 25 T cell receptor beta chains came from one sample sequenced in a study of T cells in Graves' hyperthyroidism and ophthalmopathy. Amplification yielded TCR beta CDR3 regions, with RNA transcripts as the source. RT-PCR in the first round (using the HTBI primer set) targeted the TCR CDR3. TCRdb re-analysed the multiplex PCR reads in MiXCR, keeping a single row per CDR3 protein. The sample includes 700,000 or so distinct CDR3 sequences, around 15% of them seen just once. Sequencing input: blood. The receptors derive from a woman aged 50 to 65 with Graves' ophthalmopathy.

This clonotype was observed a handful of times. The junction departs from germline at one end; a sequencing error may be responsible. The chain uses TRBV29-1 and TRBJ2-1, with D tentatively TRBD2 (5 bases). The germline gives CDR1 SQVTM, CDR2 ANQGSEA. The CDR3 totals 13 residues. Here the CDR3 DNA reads TGCAGTGTTGGAGGCCGGGACTACAATGAGCAGTTCTTC. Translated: CSVGGRDYNEQFF.

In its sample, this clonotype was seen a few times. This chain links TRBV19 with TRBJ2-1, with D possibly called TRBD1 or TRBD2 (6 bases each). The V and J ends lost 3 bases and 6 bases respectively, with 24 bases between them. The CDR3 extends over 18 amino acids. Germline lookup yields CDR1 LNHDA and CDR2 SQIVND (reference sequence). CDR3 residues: CASSIPVPGAAGGNEQFF. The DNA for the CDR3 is TGTGCCAGTAGTATCCCTGTCCCGGGGGCCGCTGGGGGCAATGAGCAGTTCTTC.

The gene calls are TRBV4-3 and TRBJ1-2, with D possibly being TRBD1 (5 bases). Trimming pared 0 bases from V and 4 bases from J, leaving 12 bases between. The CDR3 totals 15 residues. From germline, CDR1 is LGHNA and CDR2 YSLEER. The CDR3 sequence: CASSQEMGLGYGYTF. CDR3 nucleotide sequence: TGCGCCAGCAGCCAAGAGATGGGACTTGGCTATGGCTACACCTTC.

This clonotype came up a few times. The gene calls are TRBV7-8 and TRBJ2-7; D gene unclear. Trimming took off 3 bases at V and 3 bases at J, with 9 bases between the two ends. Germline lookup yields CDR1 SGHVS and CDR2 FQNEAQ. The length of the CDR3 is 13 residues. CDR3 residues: CASSFIQDYEQYF. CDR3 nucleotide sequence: TGTGCCAGCAGCTTTATTCAGGACTACGAGCAGTACTTC.

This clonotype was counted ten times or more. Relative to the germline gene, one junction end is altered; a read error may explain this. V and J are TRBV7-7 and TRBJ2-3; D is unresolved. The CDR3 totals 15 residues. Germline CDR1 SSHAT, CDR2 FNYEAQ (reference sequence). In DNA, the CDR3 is TGTGCTAGCAGCCAGACCCCGACTGACACAGATACGCAGTATTTT. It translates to CASSQTPTDTDTQYF.

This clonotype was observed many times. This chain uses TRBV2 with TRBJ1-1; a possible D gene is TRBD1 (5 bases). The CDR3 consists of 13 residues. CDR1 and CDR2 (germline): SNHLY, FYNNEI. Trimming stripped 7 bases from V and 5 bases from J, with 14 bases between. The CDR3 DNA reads TGTGCCAGCATGTTTGGTGGGGCTACTGAAGCTTTCTTT. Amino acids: CASMFGGATEAFF.

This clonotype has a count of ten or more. The CDR3 bases are TGTGCCAGCAGACCCGGACTAGCGGGAGTGGGGACCCAGTACTTC. Protein: CASRPGLAGVGTQYF. This rearrangement joins TRBV7-2 to TRBJ2-5; 13 nucleotides align to TRBD2. After removal of 6 bases from V and 7 bases from J, the junction contained 8 bases not matched to a gene. CDR1 and CDR2 from the germline V gene are SGHTA and FQGNSA. This CDR3 is 15 amino acids long.

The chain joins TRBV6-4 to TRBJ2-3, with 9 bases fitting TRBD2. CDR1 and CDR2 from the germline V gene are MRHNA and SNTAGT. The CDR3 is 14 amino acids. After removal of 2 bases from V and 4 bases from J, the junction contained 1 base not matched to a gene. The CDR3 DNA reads TGTGCCAGCAGTGACCAGCGGGGGGCAGATACGCAGTATTTT. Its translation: CASSDQRGADTQYF.

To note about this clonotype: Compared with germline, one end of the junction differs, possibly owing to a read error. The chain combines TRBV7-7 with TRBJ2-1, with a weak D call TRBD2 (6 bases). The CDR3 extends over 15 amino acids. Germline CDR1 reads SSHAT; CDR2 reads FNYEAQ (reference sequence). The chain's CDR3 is CASSLRLGENNEQFF. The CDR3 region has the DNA TGTGCTAGCAGCCTCAGACTAGGGGAAAACAATGAGCAGTTCTTC.

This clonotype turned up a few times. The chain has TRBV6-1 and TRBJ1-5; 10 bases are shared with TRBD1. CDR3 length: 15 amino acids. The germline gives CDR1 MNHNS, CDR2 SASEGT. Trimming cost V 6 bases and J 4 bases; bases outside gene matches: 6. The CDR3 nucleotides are TGTGCCAGCAGAGACGCGGGACAGGGGAATCAGCCCCAGCATTTT. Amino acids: CASRDAGQGNQPQHF.

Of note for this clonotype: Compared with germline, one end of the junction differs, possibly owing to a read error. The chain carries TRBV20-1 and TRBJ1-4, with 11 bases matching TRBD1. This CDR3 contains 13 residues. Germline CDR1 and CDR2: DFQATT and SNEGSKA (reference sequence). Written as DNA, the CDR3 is TGCAGTGCTTTTGGGACAGGGGGTGAAAAACTGGTTTTT. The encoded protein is CSAFGTGGEKLVF.

The CDR3 DNA follows: TGTGCCAGCAGATGGACAGGACTAAACACTGAAGCTTTCTTT. Residues: CASRWTGLNTEAFF. The chain uses TRBV27 and TRBJ1-1; 7 bases map to TRBD1. Germline loops: CDR1 MNHEY, CDR2 SMNVEV (reference sequence). V lost 6 bases and J lost 2; bases outside the gene matches: 6. CDR3 length equals 14 residues.

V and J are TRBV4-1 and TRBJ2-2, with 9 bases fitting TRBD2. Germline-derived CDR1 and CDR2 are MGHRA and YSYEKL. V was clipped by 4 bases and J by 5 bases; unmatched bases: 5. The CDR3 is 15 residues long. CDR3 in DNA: TGCGCCAGCAGCCGTCGACTAGCGGCAACCGGGGAGCTGTTTTTT. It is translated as CASSRRLAATGELFF.

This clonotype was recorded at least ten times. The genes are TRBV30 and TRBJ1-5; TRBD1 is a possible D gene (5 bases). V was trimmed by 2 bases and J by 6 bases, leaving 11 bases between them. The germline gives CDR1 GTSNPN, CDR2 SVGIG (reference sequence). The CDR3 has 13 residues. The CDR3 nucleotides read TGTGCCTGGAGTTCCTCAGGGACTCAGCCCCAGCATTTT. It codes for CAWSSSGTQPQHF.

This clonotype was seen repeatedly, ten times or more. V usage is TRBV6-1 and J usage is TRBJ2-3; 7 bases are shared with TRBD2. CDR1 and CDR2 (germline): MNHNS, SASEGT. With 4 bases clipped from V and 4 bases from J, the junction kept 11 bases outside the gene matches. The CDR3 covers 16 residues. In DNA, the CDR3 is TGTGCCAGCAGTGCAAAGCGGGACGTGGCGGCAGATACGCAGTATTTT. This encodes CASSAKRDVAADTQYF.

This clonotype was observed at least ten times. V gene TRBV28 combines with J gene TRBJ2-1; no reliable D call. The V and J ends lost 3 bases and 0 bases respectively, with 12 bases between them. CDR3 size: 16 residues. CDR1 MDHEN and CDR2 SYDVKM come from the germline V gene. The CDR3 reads CASSFADASSYNEQFF. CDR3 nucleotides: TGTGCCAGCAGTTTCGCGGACGCGAGCTCCTACAATGAGCAGTTCTTC. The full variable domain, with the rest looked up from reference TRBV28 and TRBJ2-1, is DVKVTQSSRYLVKRTGEKVFLECVQDMDHENMFWYRQDPGLGLRLIYFSYDVKMKEKGDIPEGYSVSREKKERFSLILESASTNQTSMYLCASSFADASSYNEQFFGPGTRLTVL.

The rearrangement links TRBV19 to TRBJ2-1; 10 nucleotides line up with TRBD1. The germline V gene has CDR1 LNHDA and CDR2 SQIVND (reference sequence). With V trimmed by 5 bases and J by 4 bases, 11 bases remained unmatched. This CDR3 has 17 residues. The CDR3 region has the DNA TGTGCCAGTAGTGTAAGTCCGAGGACAGGGGGATACAATGAGCAGTTCTTC. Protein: CASSVSPRTGGYNEQFF.

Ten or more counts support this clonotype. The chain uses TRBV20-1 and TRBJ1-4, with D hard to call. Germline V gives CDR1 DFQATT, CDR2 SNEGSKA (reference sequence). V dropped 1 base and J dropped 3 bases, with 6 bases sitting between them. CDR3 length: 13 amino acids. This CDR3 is CSARGGPNEKLFF. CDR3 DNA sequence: TGCAGTGCTAGAGGCGGTCCTAATGAAAAACTGTTTTTT.

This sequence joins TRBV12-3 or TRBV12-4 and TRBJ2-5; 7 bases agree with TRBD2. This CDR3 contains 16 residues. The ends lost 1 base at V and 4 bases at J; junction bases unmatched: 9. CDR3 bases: TGTGCCAGCAGTTTAGTTCTGGCGGGCGGGGGAGAGACCCAGTACTTC. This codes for CASSLVLAGGGETQYF.

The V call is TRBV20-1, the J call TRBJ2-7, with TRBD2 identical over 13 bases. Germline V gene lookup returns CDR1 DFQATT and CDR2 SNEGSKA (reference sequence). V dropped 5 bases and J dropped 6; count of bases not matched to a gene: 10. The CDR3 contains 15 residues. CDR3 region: CSAAGLAGVSGEQYF. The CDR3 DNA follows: TGCAGTGCTGCTGGACTAGCGGGAGTTTCGGGCGAGCAGTACTTC.

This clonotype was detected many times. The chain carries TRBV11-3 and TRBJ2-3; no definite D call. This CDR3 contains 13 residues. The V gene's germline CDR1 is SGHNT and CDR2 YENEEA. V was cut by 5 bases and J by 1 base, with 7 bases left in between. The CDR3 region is CASSHRGTDTQYF. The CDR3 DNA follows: TGTGCCAGCAGCCACCGGGGCACAGATACGCAGTATTTT.

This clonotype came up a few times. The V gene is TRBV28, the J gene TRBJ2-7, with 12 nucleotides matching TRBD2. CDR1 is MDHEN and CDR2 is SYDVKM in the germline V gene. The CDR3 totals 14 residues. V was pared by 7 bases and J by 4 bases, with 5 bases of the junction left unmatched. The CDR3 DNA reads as TGTGCCAGCAAACTAGCGGGAGGACCTTACGAGCAGTACTTC. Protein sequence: CASKLAGGPYEQYF.

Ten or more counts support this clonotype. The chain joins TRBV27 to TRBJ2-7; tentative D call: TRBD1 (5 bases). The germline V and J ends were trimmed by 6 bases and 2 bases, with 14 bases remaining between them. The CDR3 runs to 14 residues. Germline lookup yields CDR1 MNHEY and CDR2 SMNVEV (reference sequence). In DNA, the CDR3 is TGTGCCAGCAGAAGTCGACAGTACCCCTACGAGCAGTACTTC. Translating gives CASRSRQYPYEQYF.

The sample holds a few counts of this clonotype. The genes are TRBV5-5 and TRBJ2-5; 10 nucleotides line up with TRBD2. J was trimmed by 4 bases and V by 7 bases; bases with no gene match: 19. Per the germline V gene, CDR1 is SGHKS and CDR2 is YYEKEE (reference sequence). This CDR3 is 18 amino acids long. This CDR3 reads CASLPGVMASGGRETQYF. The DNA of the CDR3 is TGTGCCAGCCTACCAGGGGTGATGGCTAGCGGGGGCCGAGAGACCCAGTACTTC.

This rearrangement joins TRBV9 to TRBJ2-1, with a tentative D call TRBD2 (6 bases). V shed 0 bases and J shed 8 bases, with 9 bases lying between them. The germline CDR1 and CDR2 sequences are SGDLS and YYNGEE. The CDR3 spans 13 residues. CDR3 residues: CASSVESSDEQFF. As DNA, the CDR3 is TGTGCCAGCAGCGTAGAGTCTAGCGATGAGCAGTTCTTC.